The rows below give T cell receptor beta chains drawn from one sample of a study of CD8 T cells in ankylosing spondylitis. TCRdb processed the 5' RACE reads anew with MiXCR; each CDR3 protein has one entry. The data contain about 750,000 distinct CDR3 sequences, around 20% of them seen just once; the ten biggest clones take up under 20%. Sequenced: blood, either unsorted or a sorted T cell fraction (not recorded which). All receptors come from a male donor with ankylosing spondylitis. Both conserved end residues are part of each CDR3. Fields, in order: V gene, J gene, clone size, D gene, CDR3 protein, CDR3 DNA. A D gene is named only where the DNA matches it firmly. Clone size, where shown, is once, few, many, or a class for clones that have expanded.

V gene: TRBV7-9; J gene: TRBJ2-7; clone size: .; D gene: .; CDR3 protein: CASSLAGADHEQYF; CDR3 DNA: TGTGCCAGCAGCTTAGCCGGAGCTGACCACGAGCAGTACTTC
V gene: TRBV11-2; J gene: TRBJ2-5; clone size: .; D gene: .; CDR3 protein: CASSQGSLPGTQYF; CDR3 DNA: TGTGCCAGCAGCCAGGGTAGCTTGCCGGGGACCCAGTACTTC
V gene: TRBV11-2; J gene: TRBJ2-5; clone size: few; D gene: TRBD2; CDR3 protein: CASSLYPLISGVGETQYF; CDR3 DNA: TGTGCCAGCAGCTTATATCCCCTAATCAGCGGGGTGGGAGAGACCCAGTACTTC
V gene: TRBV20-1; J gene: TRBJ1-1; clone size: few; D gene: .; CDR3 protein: CSAIPTENTEAFF; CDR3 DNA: TGCAGTGCTATTCCGACGGAGAACACTGAAGCTTTCTTT
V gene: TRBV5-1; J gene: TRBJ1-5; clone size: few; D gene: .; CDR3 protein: CASSPGPGNQPQHF; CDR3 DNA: TGCGCCAGCAGCCCCGGACCGGGGAATCAGCCCCAGCATTTT
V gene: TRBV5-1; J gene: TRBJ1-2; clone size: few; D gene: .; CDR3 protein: CASSLGQNNYGYTF; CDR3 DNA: TGCGCCAGCAGCTTGGGACAGAATAACTATGGCTACACCTTC
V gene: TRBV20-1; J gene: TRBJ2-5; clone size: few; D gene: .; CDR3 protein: CSARVDDRETQYF; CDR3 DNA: TGCAGTGCTAGAGTCGACGACCGGGAGACCCAGTACTTC
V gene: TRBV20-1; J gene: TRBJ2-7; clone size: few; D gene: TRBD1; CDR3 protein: CSARDREVPGSYEQYF; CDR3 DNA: TGCAGTGCTAGGGACAGGGAGGTCCCGGGCTCCTACGAGCAGTACTTC
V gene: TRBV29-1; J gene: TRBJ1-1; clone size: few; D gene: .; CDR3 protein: CSVVQEGTEAFF; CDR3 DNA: TGCAGCGTTGTCCAGGAGGGCACTGAAGCTTTCTTT
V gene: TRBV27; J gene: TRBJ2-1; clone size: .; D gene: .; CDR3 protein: CASSQQTLGNEQFF; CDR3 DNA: TGTGCCAGCAGCCAACAGACCTTAGGTAATGAGCAGTTCTTC
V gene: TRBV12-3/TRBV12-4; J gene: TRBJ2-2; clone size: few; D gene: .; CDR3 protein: CASSFKLVNTGELFF; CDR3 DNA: TGTGCCAGCAGTTTTAAATTAGTTAACACCGGGGAGCTGTTTTTT
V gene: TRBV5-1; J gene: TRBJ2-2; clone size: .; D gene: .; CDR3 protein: CASSFAGTGNTGELFF; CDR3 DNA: TGCGCCAGCAGCTTCGCCGGGACCGGGAACACCGGGGAGCTGTTTTTT
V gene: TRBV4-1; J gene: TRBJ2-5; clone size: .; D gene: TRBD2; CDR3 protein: CASSDAGLGLQETQYF; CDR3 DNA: TGCGCCAGCAGCGACGCGGGACTAGGACTCCAAGAGACCCAGTACTTC
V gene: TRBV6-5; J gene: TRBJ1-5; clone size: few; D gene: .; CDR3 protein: CASSNGGPQQPQHF; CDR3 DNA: TGTGCCAGCAGTAACGGGGGGCCGCAGCAGCCCCAGCATTTT
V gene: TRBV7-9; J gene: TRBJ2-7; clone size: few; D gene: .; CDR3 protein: CASSLVGSWEQYF; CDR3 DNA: TGTGCCAGCAGCTTAGTCGGGTCCTGGGAGCAGTACTTC
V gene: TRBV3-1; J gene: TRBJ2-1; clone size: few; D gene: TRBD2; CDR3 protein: CASSQGLAGFYNEQFF; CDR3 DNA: TGTGCCAGCAGCCAGGGACTAGCGGGATTTTACAATGAGCAGTTCTTC
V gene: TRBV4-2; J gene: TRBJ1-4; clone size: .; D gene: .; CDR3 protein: CASSQAGSFNEKLFF; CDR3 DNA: TGTGCCAGCAGCCAAGCGGGGTCCTTTAATGAAAAACTGTTTTTT
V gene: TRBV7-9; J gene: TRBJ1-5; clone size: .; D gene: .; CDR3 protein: CASSFIGEGNQPQHF; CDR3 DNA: TGTGCCAGCAGCTTCATAGGGGAGGGTAATCAGCCCCAGCATTTT
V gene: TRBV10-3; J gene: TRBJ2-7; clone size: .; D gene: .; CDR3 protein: CAISDEGRSYYEQYF; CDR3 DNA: TGTGCCATCAGTGACGAGGGCCGGAGCTACTACGAGCAGTACTTC
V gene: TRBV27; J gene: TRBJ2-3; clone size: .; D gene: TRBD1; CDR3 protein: CASSSPGQGADTQYF; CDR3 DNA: TGTGCCAGCAGTTCACCGGGACAGGGGGCAGATACGCAGTATTTT
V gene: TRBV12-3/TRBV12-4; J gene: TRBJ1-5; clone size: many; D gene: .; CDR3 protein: CASSFAYRDQPQHF; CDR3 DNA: TGTGCCAGCAGTTTCGCGTACAGGGATCAGCCCCAGCATTTT
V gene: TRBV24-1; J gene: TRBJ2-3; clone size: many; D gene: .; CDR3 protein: CATSDSRTDTQYF; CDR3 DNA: TGTGCCACCAGTGATTCGCGAACAGATACGCAGTATTTT
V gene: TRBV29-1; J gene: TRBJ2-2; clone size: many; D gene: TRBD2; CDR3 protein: CSVGSSGASNTGELFF; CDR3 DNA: TGCAGCGTTGGATCGAGCGGGGCCTCAAACACCGGGGAGCTGTTTTTT
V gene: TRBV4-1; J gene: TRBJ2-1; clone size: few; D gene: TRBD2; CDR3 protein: CASSPLGGAYDNEQFF; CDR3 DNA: TGCGCCAGCAGCCCACTCGGGGGGGCTTACGACAATGAGCAGTTCTTC
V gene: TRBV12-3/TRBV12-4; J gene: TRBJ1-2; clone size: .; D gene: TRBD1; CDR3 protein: CASSPWDREVYGYTF; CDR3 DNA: TGTGCCAGCAGCCCATGGGACAGGGAAGTCTATGGCTACACCTTC
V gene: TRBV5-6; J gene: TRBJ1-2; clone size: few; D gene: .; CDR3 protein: CASTSGSAVLYGYTF; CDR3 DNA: TGTGCCAGCACCTCGGGCTCAGCTGTCCTCTATGGCTACACCTTC
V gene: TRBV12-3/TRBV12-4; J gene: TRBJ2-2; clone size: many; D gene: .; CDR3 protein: CASSLSRGATGELFF; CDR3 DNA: TGTGCCAGCAGTCTCTCCCGGGGCGCTACCGGGGAGCTGTTTTTT
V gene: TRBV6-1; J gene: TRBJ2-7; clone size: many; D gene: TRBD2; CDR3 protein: CASGAGEAAEQYF; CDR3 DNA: TGTGCCAGCGGAGCGGGAGAGGCAGCCGAGCAGTACTTC
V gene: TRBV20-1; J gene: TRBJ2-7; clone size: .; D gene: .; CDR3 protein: CSARLTGSYEQYF; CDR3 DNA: TGCAGTGCTAGATTGACAGGCTCCTACGAGCAGTACTTC
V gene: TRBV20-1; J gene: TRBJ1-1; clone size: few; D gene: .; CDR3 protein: CSASSQAGYNTEAFF; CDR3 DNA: TGCAGTGCTAGTTCACAAGCAGGGTATAACACTGAAGCTTTCTTT
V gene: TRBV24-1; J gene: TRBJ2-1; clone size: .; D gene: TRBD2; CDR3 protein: CATSAPGLAGGGLFSYNEQFF; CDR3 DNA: TGTGCCACCAGTGCTCCCGGACTAGCGGGAGGAGGCCTCTTCTCCTACAATGAGCAGTTCTTC
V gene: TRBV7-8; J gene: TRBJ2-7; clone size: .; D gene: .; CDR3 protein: CASSLGGWGGHYEQYF; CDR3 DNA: TGTGCCAGCAGCTTAGGGGGATGGGGGGGGCACTACGAGCAGTACTTC
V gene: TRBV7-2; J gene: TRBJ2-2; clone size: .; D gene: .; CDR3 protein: CASSLQGKAGELFF; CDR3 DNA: TGTGCCAGCAGCTTACAGGGGAAGGCCGGGGAGCTGTTTTTT
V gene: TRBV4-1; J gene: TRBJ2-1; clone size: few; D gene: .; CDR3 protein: CASSQEPGPPYNEQFF; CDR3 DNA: TGCGCCAGCAGCCAAGAACCGGGACCCCCATACAATGAGCAGTTCTTC
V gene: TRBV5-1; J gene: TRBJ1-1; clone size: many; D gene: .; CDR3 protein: CASSTRAGDTEAFF; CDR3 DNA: TGCGCCAGCAGCACAAGGGCAGGGGACACTGAAGCTTTCTTT
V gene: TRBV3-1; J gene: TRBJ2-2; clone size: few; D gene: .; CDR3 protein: CASSIFTGELFF; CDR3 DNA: TGTGCCAGCAGCATCTTCACCGGGGAGCTGTTTTTT
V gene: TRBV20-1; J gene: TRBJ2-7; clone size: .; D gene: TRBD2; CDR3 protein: CSASTRERGFSYEQYF; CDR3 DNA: TGCAGTGCTAGTACGCGGGAGCGGGGTTTCTCCTACGAGCAGTACTTC